One and the same sample provided the 5 T cell receptor beta chains below, sequenced in a study of CD8 T cells in Susac syndrome. RNA totalling about 0.5 to 1 ug underwent reverse transcription with random hexamers. TCRdb redid the calling of the immunoSEQ multiplex PCR reads with MiXCR, one entry per CDR3 protein. This table has under 200,000 distinct CDR3 sequences, approximately 90% appearing once. Material for sequencing was CD4+ T cells from PBMCs. These receptors were collected from a human donor in good health.

The chain couples TRBV19 to TRBJ2-5; 9 positions agree with TRBD1. There are 14 residues in the CDR3. In germline, CDR1 is LNHDA, CDR2 SQIVND (reference sequence). With V trimmed by 6 bases and J by 5 bases, 7 bases remained unmatched. The CDR3 loop reads CASRPDRGAETQYF. The CDR3 nucleotides are TGTGCCAGTAGGCCGGACAGGGGTGCGGAGACCCAGTACTTC.

The rearrangement uses TRBV18 and TRBJ2-3, with D unclear. Germline assignment: CDR1 KGHSH and CDR2 LQKENI. CDR3 length equals 15 residues. Trimming shortened V by 2 bases and J by 2 bases, and 11 bases separated the two germline ends. CDR3 protein: CASSPSQANTDTQYF. In nucleotides, the CDR3 is TGTGCCAGCTCACCATCTCAGGCTAACACAGATACGCAGTATTTT.

The J gene is TRBJ1-6, the V gene TRBV6-2 or TRBV6-3; D uncertain. The germline CDR1 and CDR2 sequences are MNHEY and SVGEGT. V was cut by 11 bases and J by 8 bases, with 19 bases left in between. This CDR3 region has 14 residues. CDR3 nucleotides: TGTGCCTCAAGAGGGAGGCGGAGCGATTCACCCCTCCACTTT. Translating it yields CASRGRRSDSPLHF.

The genes are TRBV5-1 and TRBJ2-1, with D tentatively TRBD1 (5 bases). CDR3 size: 14 residues. Germline V gene sequence: CDR1 SGHRS, CDR2 YFSETQ. The V and J ends lost 5 bases and 2 bases respectively, with 11 bases between them. The chain's CDR3 is CASSTTETYNEQFF. CDR3 nucleotide sequence: TGCGCCAGCAGTACGACAGAGACCTACAATGAGCAGTTCTTC.

The DNA for the CDR3 is TGTGCCAGCAGCCTTGCGGGGGGTTACACCGGGGAGCTGTTTTTT. Amino acids: CASSLAGGYTGELFF. J is TRBJ2-2 and V is TRBV9, with TRBD2 identical over 8 bases. The CDR3 has 15 amino acids. The junction had 5 bases not matched to a gene; V was cut back by 4 bases and J by 3 bases. Germline CDR1 and CDR2: SGDLS and YYNGEE.